The entry that follows covers one T cell receptor beta chain sequence. Per germline, CDR1 MNHEY and CDR2 SVGAGI. V was clipped by 6 bases and J by 0 bases, with 8 bases between them. The CDR3 extends over 13 amino acids. The data are from a study of blood T cell repertoires in COVID-19. Looking at the study overall: The analysed material was cDNA or gDNA that came from T cells, B-cell-depleted T cells, or PBMCs.

Authors' analysis steps: Quantification of nucleated cells was approximated via reference gene primer amplification. Here immunoSEQ multiplex PCR was the method, and the copy in TCRdb shows in-frame clones only, minus some. V and J calls and clone size come straight from that table; D and trimming were deduced from the DNA. Of hundreds of thousands of clones listed, about 86% are singletons. Material: peripheral blood. The chain has TRBV6-5 and TRBJ1-2, with D hard to call. This receptor was taken from a man in his sixties who had recovered from COVID-19. The CDR3, as DNA: TGTGCCAGCAGGACAATCTCTAACTATGGCTACACCTTC. Translating it yields CASRTISNYGYTF.